This section outlines one T cell receptor (beta chain) sequence together with its context. Its antigen is still unknown. These data are taken from a study of shared clonotypes between healthy human individuals. The repertoire was sequenced with immunoSEQ multiplex PCR; TCRdb's copy has only in-frame clones and lacks some. The table shows more than 400,000 clones, with 90% to 97% occurring only once. Broader study findings: Of the naive CD4 clonotypes, approximately 5% were shared across a handful of donors.

Sequenced input: naive CD4+ T cells sorted from blood. Sample subset: CD45RA+ positively selected. The source is a woman under 40 in good health.

As DNA, the CDR3 is TGTGCCAGCAGTCCCAGGGGACAGGGGAAACGTGGCTACACCTTC. Translating it yields CASSPRGQGKRGYTF. The rearrangement links TRBV28 to TRBJ1-2; 10 bases match TRBD1. V shed 5 bases, J shed 7 bases, and the junction held 10 bases outside the gene matches. This CDR3 has 15 amino acids. Germline lookup yields CDR1 MDHEN and CDR2 SYDVKM.